This T cell receptor beta chain was recorded in a study of T cells in Graves' hyperthyroidism and ophthalmopathy. Whole-study results and caveats: Blood held most thyroid clonotypes expanded above 0.001 frequency.

TCR beta CDR3 regions were amplified from RNA. Carried out on the TCR CDR3, a first-round RT-PCR used the HTBI primer set. One entry per CDR3 protein results from TCRdb running MiXCR on the multiplex PCR reads. The data contain 380,000 or so distinct CDR3 sequences, roughly 13% of them singletons. Germline V lookup: CDR1 KGHSY, CDR2 FQNENV. With 2 bases removed from V and 3 bases from J, the gap between germline ends came to 12 bases. CDR3 size: 15 residues. Turning to this clonotype: No antigen is known for it.

The chain carries TRBV16 and TRBJ2-3, with D tentatively TRBD2 (6 bases). The sequence was collected from a man aged 30-40 years with Graves' hyperthyroidism that later progressed to Graves' ophthalmopathy. The material sequenced was blood. The chain's CDR3 is CASSQTLAVTDTQYF. The CDR3 region has the DNA TGTGCCAGCAGCCAAACCTTAGCGGTTACAGATACGCAGTATTTT.